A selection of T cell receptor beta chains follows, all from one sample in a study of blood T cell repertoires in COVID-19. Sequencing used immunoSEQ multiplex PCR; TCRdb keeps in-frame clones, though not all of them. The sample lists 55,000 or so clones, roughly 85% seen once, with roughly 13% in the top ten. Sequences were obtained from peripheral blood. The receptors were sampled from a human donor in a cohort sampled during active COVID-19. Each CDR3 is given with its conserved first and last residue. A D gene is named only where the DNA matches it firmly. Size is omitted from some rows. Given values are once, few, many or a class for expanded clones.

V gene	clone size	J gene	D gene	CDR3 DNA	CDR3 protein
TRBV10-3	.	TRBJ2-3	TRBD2	TGTGCCATCAGTGTGACAGGGGGGACTAGCGGGAGGGAAGATACGCAGTATTTT	CAISVTGGTSGREDTQYF
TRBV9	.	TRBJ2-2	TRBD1	TGTGCCAGCGGCGCCGGGACAGGGTATTCCGGGGAGCTGTTTTTT	CASGAGTGYSGELFF
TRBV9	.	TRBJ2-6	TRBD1	TGTGCCAGCAGCGTAGGGACAGGGAGAAGTTTGGGGGCCAACGTCCTGACTTTC	CASSVGTGRSLGANVLTF
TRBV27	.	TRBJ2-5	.	TGTGCCAGCAGTTTACCGACTACGGCACGACAAGAGACCCAGTACTTC	CASSLPTTARQETQYF
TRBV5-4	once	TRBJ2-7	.	TGTGCCAGCAGCTTCCAGGGAACCTACGAGCAGTACTTC	CASSFQGTYEQYF
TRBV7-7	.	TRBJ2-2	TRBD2	TGTGCTAGCAGCCCGGGACTAGCGGGAGCCATCGGGGAGCTGTTTTTT	CASSPGLAGAIGELFF
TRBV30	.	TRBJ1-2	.	TGTGCCGGAACGAGGCGGTCAGTCGGAGGCTATGGCTACACCTTC	CAGTRRSVGGYGYTF
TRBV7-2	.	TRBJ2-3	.	TGTGCCAGCAGCTTAGGGGGCGACACAAGCACAGATACGCAGTATTTT	CASSLGGDTSTDTQYF
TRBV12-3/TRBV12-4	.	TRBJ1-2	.	TGTGCCAGCAGCCCCTTCCGGGGCTATGGCTACACCTTC	CASSPFRGYGYTF
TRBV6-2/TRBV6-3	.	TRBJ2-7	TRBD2	TGTGCCAGCAGCCCACCCCTAGCGGGAGATCGCCCCTACGAGCAGTACTTC	CASSPPLAGDRPYEQYF